The 6 T cell receptor beta chains presented below share a single source sample, sequenced in a study of CD8 T cells in ankylosing spondylitis. TCRdb independently ran MiXCR on the 5' RACE reads; one entry per CDR3 protein. The top ten clones hold 5.1% of a sample with about 92,000 distinct CDR3 sequences, about 9.1% of them seen once. Sequencing was performed on blood, either unsorted or a sorted T cell fraction (not recorded which). All receptors come from a male donor with ankylosing spondylitis or in good health (not recorded which).

This clonotype was picked up many times. The rearrangement joins TRBV20-1 to TRBJ2-7, with a tentative D call TRBD1 (6 bases). This CDR3 is built from 14 residues. Trimming took off 5 bases at V and 0 bases at J, with 14 bases between the two ends. The V gene's germline CDR1 is DFQATT and CDR2 SNEGSKA (reference sequence). The DNA of the CDR3 is TGCAGTGCTCCCTCGGTCAGGGGCTCCTACGAGCAGTACTTC. Its translation: CSAPSVRGSYEQYF.

This clonotype was found many times. This chain connects TRBV2 to TRBJ1-2; the D gene is possibly TRBD1 (5 bases). V was trimmed by 8 bases and J by 0 bases, leaving 16 bases between them. Germline assignment: CDR1 SNHLY and CDR2 FYNNEI. CDR3 length equals 15 residues. The CDR3 spells CASVRLQGANYGYTF. The CDR3, as DNA: TGTGCCAGCGTCCGCCTCCAGGGAGCTAACTATGGCTACACCTTC.

The sample holds many counts of this clonotype. The rearrangement joins TRBV5-1 to TRBJ1-1; maybe TRBD1 (6 bases). Per the germline V gene, CDR1 is SGHRS and CDR2 is YFSETQ. The CDR3 extends over 14 amino acids. Trimming shortened V by 0 bases and J by 4 bases, and 10 bases separated the two germline ends. The CDR3 DNA is TGCGCCAGCAGCTTGGTGGGGGCTGGCACTGAAGCTTTCTTT. Amino acids: CASSLVGAGTEAFF.

This clonotype was picked up many times. V and J are TRBV3-1 and TRBJ1-1; D uncertain. The length of the CDR3 is 13 residues. The germline V and J ends were trimmed by 5 bases and 2 bases, with 9 bases remaining between them. CDR1 and CDR2 from the germline V gene are LGHDT and YNNKEL (reference sequence). CDR3 in DNA: TGTGCCAGCAGCAGGGTTCAAAACACTGAAGCTTTCTTT. This gives the protein CASSRVQNTEAFF.

The table lists this clonotype with many counts. This chain joins TRBV20-1 and TRBJ1-5, with 9 bases fitting TRBD1. Germline CDR1 is DFQATT and CDR2 is SNEGSKA (reference sequence). The trim removed 5 bases at V and 6 bases at J, leaving 5 bases unmatched. The CDR3 loop spans 13 amino acids. CDR3 residues: CSAVQGAGQPQHF. In DNA form, the CDR3 reads TGCAGTGCTGTACAGGGGGCTGGTCAGCCCCAGCATTTT.

This clonotype was detected many times. The rearrangement links TRBV6-1 to TRBJ1-2; tentatively, D is TRBD1 (5 bases). From germline, CDR1 is MNHNS and CDR2 SASEGT. The length of the CDR3 is 13 residues. V lost 7 bases and J lost 6, with 15 bases in between. CDR3 nucleotides: TGTGCCAGCATGGAGAGGGGCGCTGATGGCTACACCTTC. Amino acid sequence: CASMERGADGYTF.